This T cell receptor (beta chain) was profiled in a study of blood T cells in healthy people across ages. Of note for this clonotype: Antigen: not known.

The germline gives CDR1 DFQATT, CDR2 SNEGSKA (reference sequence). The CDR3 spans 13 residues. V gave up 6 bases and J gave up 5 bases; unmatched junction bases: 8. Study conclusions and caveats: Versus aged donors, long-lived donors had higher diversity and more naive CD4+ cells.

A second PCR, run for roughly 7 to 11 cycles, used a sample-barcoded 5' primer plus a J-beta primer mix. Researchers report that a template-switch adaptor with 12 random nucleotides tagged each cDNA molecule. TCRdb processed the 5' RACE reads anew with MiXCR; each CDR3 protein has one entry. The repertoire holds about 1.5 million distinct CDR3 sequences, with 35% to 45% as singletons. The J gene is TRBJ1-1, the V gene TRBV20-1; 8 nucleotides align to TRBD1. Sequenced sample: blood. The receptor's source is a young woman in good health. The CDR3 sequence: CSAPTGGGTEAFF. CDR3 nucleotide sequence: TGCAGTGCCCCCACAGGGGGGGGAACTGAAGCTTTCTTT.